This T cell receptor beta chain was recovered during a study of T cells in localized non-small cell lung cancer. Findings of the study overall: Researchers found a median approximately 57 of the top 100 tumor clones in adjacent lung. Higher adjacent-lung clonality was associated with shorter survival. Heterogeneity within the tumor remains possible, as just one region underwent sequencing. Uninvolved neighboring lung showed the greatest T cell clonality, exceeding tumor.

This table comes from immunoSEQ multiplex PCR, and its TCRdb copy is limited to in-frame clones, with some not included. The repertoire holds approximately 35,000 clones, with roughly 90% as singletons. V was shortened by 2 bases and J by 8 bases, with 16 bases between the two germline ends. The CDR3 totals 16 residues. Germline lookup yields CDR1 MNHEY and CDR2 SMNVEV (reference sequence). There are a few counts of this clone. The antigen is undetermined. The source of this sequence is an older female donor with stage I lung adenocarcinoma. The material sequenced was peripheral blood, taken before any cancer treatment. The V gene is TRBV27, the J gene TRBJ1-6; D is undetermined. CDR3 region: CASSLRVPGFDSPLHF. The CDR3 nucleotides read TGTGCCAGCAGTTTACGGGTTCCGGGGTTCGATTCACCCCTCCACTTT.